The 23 T cell receptor beta chains presented below share a single source sample, sequenced in a study of T cell clonotyping in hematopoietic cell transplantation. Some clones are missing from TCRdb's copy, which holds only in-frame ones; the method was immunoSEQ multiplex PCR. The table shows about 6,000 clones, with approximately 78% occurring only once. The sample in question was peripheral blood mononuclear cells, obtained 180 days after allogeneic stem cell transplant. Receptors were obtained from a male patient in his seventies who had an allogeneic stem cell transplant from an unrelated donor, so T cells may come from the graft donor. Some clones in this sample may be carry-over from other donors' samples.

This clone appeared once. The chain is built from TRBV5-1 and TRBJ2-5; tentative D call: TRBD1 (5 bases). Trimming cost V 4 bases and J 3 bases, with 16 bases left between them. Germline assignment: CDR1 SGHRS and CDR2 YFSETQ. The length of the CDR3 is 15 residues. CDR3 amino acids: CASSRGANAEETQYF. The DNA for the CDR3 is TGCGCCAGCAGCAGGGGCGCGAACGCGGAAGAGACCCAGTACTTC.

The CDR3: CASRSNTGELFF. CDR3 DNA: TGTGCCAGTCGATCGAACACCGGGGAGCTGTTTTTT. V and J are TRBV19 and TRBJ2-2; D remains ambiguous. There are 12 residues in the CDR3. From germline, CDR1 is LNHDA and CDR2 SQIVND (reference sequence). V lost 8 bases and J lost 0, with 4 bases in between.

This chain uses TRBV19 with TRBJ2-1, with D tentatively TRBD1 (6 bases). This CDR3 is built from 15 residues. Trimming pared 5 bases from V and 2 bases from J, leaving 13 bases between. CDR1 LNHDA and CDR2 SQIVND come from the germline V gene (reference sequence). The CDR3 coding sequence is TGTGCCAGTAGTTCTAGACAGGCCCCCTACAATGAGCAGTTCTTC. This encodes CASSSRQAPYNEQFF.

The V gene is TRBV11-3, the J gene TRBJ2-1; D gene uncertain. Looked up from germline, CDR1 is SGHNT and CDR2 is YENEEA. This CDR3 comprises 14 residues. The germline V and J ends were trimmed by 5 bases and 9 bases, with 17 bases remaining between them. The CDR3: CASSPDQLVGEQFF. CDR3 nucleotide sequence: TGTGCCAGCAGCCCGGACCAACTCGTTGGTGAGCAGTTCTTC.

V usage is TRBV19 and J usage is TRBJ1-3, with a tentative D call TRBD1 (6 bases). Germline CDR1 and CDR2: LNHDA and SQIVND (reference sequence). The V end lost 2 bases, the J end lost 0 bases, and 8 bases lay between the germline ends. This CDR3 comprises 15 residues. Here the CDR3 DNA reads TGTGCCAGTAGTATACAGGGACACTCTGGAAACACCATATATTTT. Its protein is CASSIQGHSGNTIYF. The variable domain in full, completed from reference TRBV19 and TRBJ1-3, reads DGGITQSPKYLFRKEGQNVTLSCEQNLNHDAMYWYRQDPGQGLRLIYYSQIVNDFQKGDIAEGYSVSREKKESFPLTVTSAQKNPTAFYLCASSIQGHSGNTIYFGEGSWLTVV.

This clone was detected only once. The chain links TRBV9 to TRBJ2-3; D unclear. Germline assignment: CDR1 SGDLS and CDR2 YYNGEE. Deletions cut 3 bases from V and 2 bases from J, with 7 bases between. This CDR3 comprises 13 residues. The CDR3 loop is CASSARFTDTQYF. CDR3 bases: TGTGCCAGCAGCGCCAGGTTCACAGATACGCAGTATTTT.

The chain is built from TRBV30 and TRBJ2-4; 9 bases are shared with TRBD1. Trimming cost V 7 bases and J 1 base; bases outside gene matches: 5. The CDR3 is 14 residues long. The germline V gene encodes CDR1 GTSNPN and CDR2 SVGIG (reference sequence). The CDR3 region is CALDRGKAKNIQYF. CDR3 nucleotides: TGTGCCTTGGACAGGGGAAAGGCCAAAAACATTCAGTACTTC. Full variable domain (remainder filled in from reference TRBV30 and TRBJ2-4): SQTIHQWPATLVQPVGSPLSLECTVEGTSNPNLYWYRQAAGRGLQLLFYSVGIGQISSEVPQNLSASRPQDRQFILSSKKLLLSDSGFYLCALDRGKAKNIQYFGAGTRLSVL.

This clone showed up just a few times. The chain uses TRBV6-4 and TRBJ2-1, with TRBD2 identical over 14 bases. The germline V gene encodes CDR1 MRHNA and CDR2 SNTAGT. V trimming: 5 bases; J trimming: 6 bases; junction bases outside the gene matches: 12. The CDR3 is 18 amino acids. The CDR3 here is CASSSRWGLAGDSNEQFF. Written as DNA, the CDR3 is TGTGCCAGCAGTTCCAGGTGGGGACTAGCGGGAGACAGCAATGAGCAGTTCTTC.

This clone was recorded only once. The CDR3 DNA reads TGTGCCAGCAGCCAAGAGGCTAGCGGGGGCTACAATGAGCAGTTCTTC. It codes for CASSQEASGGYNEQFF. The gene calls are TRBV4-2 and TRBJ2-1, with 10 bases identical to TRBD2. The CDR3 has 16 amino acids. The junction had 2 bases not matched to a gene; V was cut back by 0 bases and J by 3 bases. Germline CDR1 and CDR2: LGHNA and YNFKEQ.

The chain is built from TRBV28 and TRBJ1-4, with no clear D. Germline V gives CDR1 MDHEN, CDR2 SYDVKM. The ends were cut back, 6 bases at V and 10 bases at J, with 9 bases in the middle. The CDR3 runs 11 residues. CDR3 in amino acids: CASRIRRKLFF. The CDR3 bases are TGTGCCAGCAGAATCAGAAGAAAACTGTTTTTT. The entire variable domain, with the rest obtained from reference TRBV28 and TRBJ1-4, is as follows: DVKVTQSSRYLVKRTGEKVFLECVQDMDHENMFWYRQDPGLGLRLIYFSYDVKMKEKGDIPEGYSVSREKKERFSLILESASTNQTSMYLCASRIRRKLFFGSGTQLSVL.

This clone was seen just once. V and J are TRBV7-7 and TRBJ2-5, with a weak D call TRBD2 (6 bases). The CDR3 is made up of 12 amino acids. From germline, CDR1 is SSHAT and CDR2 FNYEAQ (reference sequence). CDR3 sequence: CAYTDGGETQYF. DNA of the CDR3: TGTGCTTACACTGACGGAGGGGAGACCCAGTACTTC.

This chain uses TRBV19 with TRBJ2-3, with 7 bases lining up with TRBD1. Trimming removed 7 bases from V and 4 bases from J; junction bases left unmatched: 5. The CDR3 is 13 residues long. Germline-derived CDR1 and CDR2 are LNHDA and SQIVND (reference sequence). CDR3: CASKGQGADTQYF. CDR3 in DNA: TGTGCCAGTAAGGGGCAGGGGGCAGATACGCAGTATTTT.

J is TRBJ2-1 and V is TRBV11-3; tentative D call: TRBD2 (6 bases). V was shortened by 5 bases and J by 7 bases, with 18 bases between the two germline ends. CDR3 length: 15 residues. The germline gives CDR1 SGHNT, CDR2 YENEEA. The CDR3 coding sequence is TGTGCCAGCAGCGCCGATGGGGGGAGTGGTAATGAGCAGTTCTTC. It translates to CASSADGGSGNEQFF.

V usage is TRBV10-2 and J usage is TRBJ2-7; D is possibly TRBD2 (6 bases). The ends were cut back, 7 bases at V and 4 bases at J, with 11 bases in the middle. This CDR3 comprises 12 residues. Germline CDR1 and CDR2: WSHSY and SAAADI. CDR3 in amino acids: CASNRDSYEQYF. In DNA form, the CDR3 reads TGCGCCAGCAATAGGGACTCGTACGAGCAGTACTTC.

The rearrangement links TRBV5-6 to TRBJ2-5, with 8 bases lining up with TRBD1. Germline V gives CDR1 SGHDT, CDR2 YYEEEE. CDR3 length equals 14 residues. V was pared by 2 bases and J by 5 bases, with 5 bases of the junction left unmatched. Here the CDR3 DNA reads TGTGCCAGCAGCTTACAGGGGGTTTTGGAGACCCAGTACTTC. This encodes CASSLQGVLETQYF. Drawing the rest from reference TRBV5-6 and TRBJ2-5, the complete variable domain is DAGVTQSPTHLIKTRGQQVTLRCSPKSGHDTVSWYQQALGQGPQFIFQYYEEEERQRGNFPDRFSGHQFPNYSSELNVNALLLGDSALYLCASSLQGVLETQYFGPGTRLLVL.

The rearrangement joins TRBV28 to TRBJ1-2; D is undetermined. Germline V gene lookup returns CDR1 MDHEN and CDR2 SYDVKM. CDR3 length equals 12 residues. Trimming cost V 8 bases and J 3 bases, with 10 bases left between them. CDR3 DNA: TGTGCCAGCGGAACAAGGGACTATGGCTACACCTTC. This encodes CASGTRDYGYTF.

The rearrangement links TRBV19 to TRBJ2-7; 7 positions agree with TRBD2. With 1 base clipped from V and 0 bases from J, the junction kept 3 bases outside the gene matches. Looked up from germline, CDR1 is LNHDA and CDR2 is SQIVND (reference sequence). The CDR3 is 15 residues long. This CDR3 is CASSIVRGGSYEQYF. The DNA of the CDR3 is TGTGCCAGTAGTATAGTCCGCGGGGGCTCCTACGAGCAGTACTTC.

The J gene is TRBJ2-1, the V gene TRBV29-1; no reliable D call. The germline CDR1 and CDR2 sequences are SQVTM and ANQGSEA. V lost 3 bases to trimming and J lost 12 bases, with 12 bases between them. The CDR3 has 11 residues. The CDR3 nucleotides are TGCAGCGTTGAGTTCGGACCCGGGCAGTTCTTC. Its translation is CSVEFGPGQFF.

J is TRBJ2-4 and V is TRBV4-2; D gene ambiguous. CDR3 length: 15 amino acids. Germline V gene sequence: CDR1 LGHNA, CDR2 YNFKEQ. Trimming removed 4 bases at V and 1 base at J, with 11 bases between. The DNA of the CDR3 is TGTGCCAGCAGCCTTGGCCTGGAGGCCAAAAACATTCAGTACTTC. Amino acid sequence: CASSLGLEAKNIQYF.

The chain uses TRBV9 and TRBJ2-7; TRBD2 aligns across 11 bases. The junction had 5 bases not matched to a gene; V was cut back by 4 bases and J by 5 bases. Germline CDR1 and CDR2: SGDLS and YYNGEE. CDR3 length: 14 amino acids. The DNA of the CDR3 is TGTGCCAGCAGCATTAGCGGGAGGGAGGACGAGCAGTACTTC. It is translated as CASSISGREDEQYF.

The V and J genes are TRBV28 and TRBJ2-7; 14 bases line up with TRBD2. The CDR3 extends over 18 amino acids. The germline V gene has CDR1 MDHEN and CDR2 SYDVKM. After removal of 3 bases from V and 6 bases from J, the junction contained 13 bases not matched to a gene. Here the CDR3 DNA reads TGTGCCAGCAGTTTTCGACAGGGGACTAGCGGGAGAGGAGGCGAGCAGTACTTC. Its translation: CASSFRQGTSGRGGEQYF.

The rearrangement uses TRBV6-1 and TRBJ2-5; D not certain. The V gene lost 5 bases and the J gene lost 3 bases, with 4 bases spanning the gap. This CDR3 spans 11 amino acids. The germline gives CDR1 MNHNS, CDR2 SASEGT. The CDR3 loop is CASSYEETQYF. The CDR3 DNA reads TGTGCCAGCAGTTATGAAGAGACCCAGTACTTC.

This chain connects TRBV29-1 to TRBJ2-7; 7 bases agree with TRBD1. Trimming cost V 5 bases and J 6 bases; bases outside gene matches: 10. The germline gives CDR1 SQVTM, CDR2 ANQGSEA. The CDR3 sequence is 13 residues long. The CDR3 DNA follows: TGCAGCGTTCACAGGGGTAATAGGGGCGAGCAGTACTTC. Protein: CSVHRGNRGEQYF.